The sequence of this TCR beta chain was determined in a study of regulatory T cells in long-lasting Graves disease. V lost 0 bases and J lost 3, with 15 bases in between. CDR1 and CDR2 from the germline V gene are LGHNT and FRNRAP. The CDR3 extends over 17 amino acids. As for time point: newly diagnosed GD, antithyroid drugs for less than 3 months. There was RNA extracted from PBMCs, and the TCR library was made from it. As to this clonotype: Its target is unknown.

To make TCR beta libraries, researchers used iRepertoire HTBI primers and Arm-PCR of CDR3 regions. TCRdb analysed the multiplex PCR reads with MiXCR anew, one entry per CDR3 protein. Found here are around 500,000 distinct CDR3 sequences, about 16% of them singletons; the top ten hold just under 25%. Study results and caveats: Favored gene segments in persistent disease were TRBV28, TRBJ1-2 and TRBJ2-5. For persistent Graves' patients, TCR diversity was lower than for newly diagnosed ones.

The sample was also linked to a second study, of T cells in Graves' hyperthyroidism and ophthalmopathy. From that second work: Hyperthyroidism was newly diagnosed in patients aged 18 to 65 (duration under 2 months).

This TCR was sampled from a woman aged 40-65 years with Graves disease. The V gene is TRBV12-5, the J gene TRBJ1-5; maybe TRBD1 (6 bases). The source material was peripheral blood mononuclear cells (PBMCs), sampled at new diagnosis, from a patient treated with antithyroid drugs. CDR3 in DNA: TGTGCTAGTGGTTTGGTGGTAGGGGGGGGGGACAATCAGCCCCAGCATTTT. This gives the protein CASGLVVGGGDNQPQHF.